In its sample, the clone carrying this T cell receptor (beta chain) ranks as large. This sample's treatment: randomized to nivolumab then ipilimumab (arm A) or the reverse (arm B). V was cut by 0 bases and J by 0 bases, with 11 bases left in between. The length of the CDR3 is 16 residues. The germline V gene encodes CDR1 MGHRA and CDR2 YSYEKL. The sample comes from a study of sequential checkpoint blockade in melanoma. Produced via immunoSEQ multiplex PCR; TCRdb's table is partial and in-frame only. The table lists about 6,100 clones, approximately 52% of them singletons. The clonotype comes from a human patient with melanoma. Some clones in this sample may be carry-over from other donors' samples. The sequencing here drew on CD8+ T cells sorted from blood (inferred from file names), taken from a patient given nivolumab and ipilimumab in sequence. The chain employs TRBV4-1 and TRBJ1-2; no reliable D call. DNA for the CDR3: TGCGCCAGCAGCCAAGATAGCGGGGTTTCTAACTATGGCTACACCTTC. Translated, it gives CASSQDSGVSNYGYTF.